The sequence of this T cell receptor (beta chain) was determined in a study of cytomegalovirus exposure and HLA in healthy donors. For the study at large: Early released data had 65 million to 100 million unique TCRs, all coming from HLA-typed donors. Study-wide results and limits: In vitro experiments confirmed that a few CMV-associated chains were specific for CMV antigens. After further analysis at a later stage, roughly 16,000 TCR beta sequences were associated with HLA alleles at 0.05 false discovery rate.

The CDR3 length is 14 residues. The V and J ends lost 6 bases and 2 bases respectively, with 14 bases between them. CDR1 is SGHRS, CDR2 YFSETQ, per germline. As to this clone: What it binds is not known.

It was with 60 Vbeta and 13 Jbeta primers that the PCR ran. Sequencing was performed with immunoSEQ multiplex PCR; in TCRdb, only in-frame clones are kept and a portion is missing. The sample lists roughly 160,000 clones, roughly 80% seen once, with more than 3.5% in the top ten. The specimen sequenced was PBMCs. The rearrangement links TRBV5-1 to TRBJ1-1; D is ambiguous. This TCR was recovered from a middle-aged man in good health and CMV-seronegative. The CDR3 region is CASTLSSTNTEAFF. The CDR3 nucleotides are TGCGCCAGCACCCTCTCGTCCACTAACACTGAAGCTTTCTTT.